This T cell receptor (beta chain) was retrieved from a study of shared clonotypes between healthy human individuals. Whole-study results and caveats: Between a few donors, naive CD4 clonotypes were shared at a level of approximately 5%. Some clonotypes were shared by all four sorted-subset donors, while others were not shared. The non-shared ones had lower generation probabilities than the shared ones. Naive subsets usually exceeded memory subsets in estimated richness.

Libraries were prepared by immunoSEQ multiplex PCR; TCRdb keeps only in-frame clonotypes and omits some of them. The sample records 900,000 to 1,200,000 clones, 75% to 80% being singletons. Turning to this clone: Antigen unknown.

This CDR3 has 15 residues. CDR1 and CDR2 from the germline V gene are SNHLY and FYNNEI. V lost 7 bases, J lost 7 bases, and 20 bases lay in between. The chain carries TRBV2 and TRBJ1-5; D might be TRBD1 (5 bases). The TCR originated in a man younger than 35 in good health. Some clones in this sample may be carry-over from other donors' samples. Input material: memory CD4+ T cells from PBMCs. Sample subset: CD45RA-negative fraction. The CDR3 nucleotides read TGTGCCAGCAAGAAGTCAGGGTTGGCCGAACAGCCCCAGCATTTT. This sequence encodes CASKKSGLAEQPQHF.